This TCR beta chain emerged from a study of cytomegalovirus exposure and HLA in healthy donors. Study-level results: The study had only CMV serostatus as immune exposure information. In vitro testing confirmed a few CMV-associated chains as specific for CMV antigens. Clonal expansion was found to be greater in HLA-associated TCR beta chains than in equally common others in a later analysis.

As concerns this clone: Its antigen is unidentified.

CDR3 length: 16 residues. With 4 bases clipped from V and 5 bases from J, the junction kept 8 bases outside the gene matches. Looked up from germline, CDR1 is LNHDA and CDR2 is SQIVND (reference sequence). Vbeta (60) and Jbeta (13) primers were used in the PCR. Data came from immunoSEQ multiplex PCR; TCRdb stores just in-frame clones and leaves some out. This table holds around 170,000 clones, about three quarters found once. The V and J genes are TRBV19 and TRBJ2-6, with 7 bases aligning to TRBD2. The sample comprised PBMCs. The sequence came from a girl aged 10 to 17 in good health and CMV-seronegative. The CDR3, as DNA: TGTGCCAGTAGTAGGGGGGGTGAGGCTCGGGCCAACGTCCTGACTTTC. Translating gives CASSRGGEARANVLTF.